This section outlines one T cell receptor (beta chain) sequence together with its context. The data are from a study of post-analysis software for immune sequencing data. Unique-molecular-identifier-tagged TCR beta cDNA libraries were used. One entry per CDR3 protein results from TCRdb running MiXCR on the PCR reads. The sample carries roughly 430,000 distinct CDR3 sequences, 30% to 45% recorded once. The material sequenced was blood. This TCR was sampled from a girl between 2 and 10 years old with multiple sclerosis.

CDR3: CASSVLATLNTGELFF. The CDR3 nucleotides read TGTGCCAGCAGCGTTCTGGCCACTCTAAACACCGGGGAGCTGTTTTTT. This rearrangement joins TRBV9 to TRBJ2-2; D unclear. Germline CDR1 reads SGDLS; CDR2 reads YYNGEE. This CDR3 spans 16 amino acids. The V end lost 2 bases, the J end lost 2 bases, and 13 bases lay between the germline ends.